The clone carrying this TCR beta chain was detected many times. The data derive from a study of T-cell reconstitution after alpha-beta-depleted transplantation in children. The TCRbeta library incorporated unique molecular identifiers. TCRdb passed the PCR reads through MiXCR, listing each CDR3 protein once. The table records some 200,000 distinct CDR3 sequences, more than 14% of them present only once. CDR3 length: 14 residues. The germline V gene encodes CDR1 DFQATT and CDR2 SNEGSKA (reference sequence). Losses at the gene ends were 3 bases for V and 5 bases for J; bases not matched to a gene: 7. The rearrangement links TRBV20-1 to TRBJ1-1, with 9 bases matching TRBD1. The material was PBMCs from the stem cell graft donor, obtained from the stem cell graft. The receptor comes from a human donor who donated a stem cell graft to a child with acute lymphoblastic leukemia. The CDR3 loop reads CSASGTGGRTEAFF. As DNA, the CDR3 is TGCAGTGCTAGCGGAACAGGGGGCAGGACTGAAGCTTTCTTT.